Listed below are T cell receptor beta chains from one sample, sequenced in a study of OX40 agonist ivuxolimab in advanced cancers. Here immunoSEQ multiplex PCR was the method, and the copy in TCRdb shows in-frame clones only, minus some. The sample contains some 22,000 clones, about 86% of which appear only once. The starting material was CD4+ or CD8+ T cells sorted from blood, obtained in a trial of the OX40 agonist ivuxolimab. These receptors were taken from an adult with an advanced solid tumor such as melanoma, head and neck, liver or kidney cancer. The CDR3 runs from the conserved cysteine through the conserved F or W.

v_gene: TRBV28
j_gene: TRBJ2-7
CDR3aa: CASSLSNRGEQYF

v_gene: TRBV15
j_gene: TRBJ2-6
CDR3aa: CATSTTRTGGKGNVLTF

v_gene: TRBV7-9
j_gene: TRBJ1-4
CDR3aa: CASSLDISEKLFF

v_gene: TRBV5-6
j_gene: TRBJ2-7
CDR3aa: CASSHLAGVRYEQYF

v_gene: TRBV5-6
j_gene: TRBJ2-7
CDR3aa: CASRGTQDSYEQYF

v_gene: TRBV5-4
j_gene: TRBJ2-2
CDR3aa: CASSIRDYITGELFF

v_gene: TRBV27
j_gene: TRBJ2-5
CDR3aa: CASSITGDFQETQYF

v_gene: TRBV28
j_gene: TRBJ2-7
CDR3aa: CATTGTLAYEQYF

v_gene: TRBV28
j_gene: TRBJ2-5
CDR3aa: CASRMAGGETQYF

v_gene: TRBV28
j_gene: TRBJ2-1
CDR3aa: CASSLPGVSYNEQFF

v_gene: TRBV28
j_gene: TRBJ2-7
CDR3aa: CASSLHGAPYEQYF

v_gene: TRBV27
j_gene: TRBJ2-7
CDR3aa: CAVAVGGASYEQYF

v_gene: TRBV30
j_gene: TRBJ2-7
CDR3aa: CAWSGTGWFEQYF

v_gene: TRBV5-1
j_gene: TRBJ2-1
CDR3aa: CASSLEPGTGISYNEQFF

v_gene: TRBV29-1
j_gene: TRBJ2-3
CDR3aa: CSVDTGGTPRRTQYF

v_gene: TRBV11-2
j_gene: TRBJ2-3
CDR3aa: CASSLKRTDTQYF

v_gene: TRBV6-1
j_gene: TRBJ2-7
CDR3aa: CASSPGLTYEQYF

v_gene: TRBV7-9
j_gene: TRBJ1-4
CDR3aa: CASSPPGTGWTNEKLFF

v_gene: TRBV6-4
j_gene: TRBJ1-2
CDR3aa: CASYLKRGYYGYTF

v_gene: TRBV2
j_gene: TRBJ1-2
CDR3aa: CASRDVGQGGDYTF

v_gene: TRBV18
j_gene: TRBJ1-2
CDR3aa: CASSLNPLGQGTGGYTF